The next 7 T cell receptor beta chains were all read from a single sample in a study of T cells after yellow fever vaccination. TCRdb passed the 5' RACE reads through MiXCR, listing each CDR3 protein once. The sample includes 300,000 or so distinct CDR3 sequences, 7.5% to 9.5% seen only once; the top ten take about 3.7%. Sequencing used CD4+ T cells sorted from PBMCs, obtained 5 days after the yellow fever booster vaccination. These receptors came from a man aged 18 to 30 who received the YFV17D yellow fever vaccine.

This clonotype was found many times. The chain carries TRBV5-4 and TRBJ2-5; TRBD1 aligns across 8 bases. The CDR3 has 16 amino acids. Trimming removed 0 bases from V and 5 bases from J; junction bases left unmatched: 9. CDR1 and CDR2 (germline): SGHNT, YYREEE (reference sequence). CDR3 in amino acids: CASSLAQGASRETQYF. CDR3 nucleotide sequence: TGTGCCAGCAGCTTGGCCCAGGGGGCGTCAAGGGAGACCCAGTACTTC.

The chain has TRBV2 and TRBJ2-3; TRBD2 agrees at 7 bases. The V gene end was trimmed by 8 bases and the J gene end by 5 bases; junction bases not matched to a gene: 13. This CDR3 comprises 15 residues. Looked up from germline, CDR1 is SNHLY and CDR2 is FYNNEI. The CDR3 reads CASLGASGLVDTQYF. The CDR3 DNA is TGTGCCAGCTTAGGGGCTAGCGGCCTGGTAGATACGCAGTATTTT.

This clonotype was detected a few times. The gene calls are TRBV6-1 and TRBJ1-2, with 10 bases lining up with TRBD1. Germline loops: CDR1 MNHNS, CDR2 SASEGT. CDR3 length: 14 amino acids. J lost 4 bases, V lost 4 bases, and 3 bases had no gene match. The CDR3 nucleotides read TGTGCCAGCAGTGTAGGGACAGGGGCCTATGGCTACACCTTC. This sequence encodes CASSVGTGAYGYTF.

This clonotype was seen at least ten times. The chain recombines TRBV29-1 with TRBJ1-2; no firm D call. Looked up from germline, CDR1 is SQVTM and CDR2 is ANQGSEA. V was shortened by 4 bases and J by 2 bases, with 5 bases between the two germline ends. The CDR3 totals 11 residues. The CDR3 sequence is CSVGGNYGYTF. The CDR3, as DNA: TGCAGCGTTGGAGGGAACTATGGCTACACCTTC.

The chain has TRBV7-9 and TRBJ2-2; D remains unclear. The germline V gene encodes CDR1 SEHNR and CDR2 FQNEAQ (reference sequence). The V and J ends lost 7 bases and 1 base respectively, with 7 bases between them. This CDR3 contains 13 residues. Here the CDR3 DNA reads TGTGCCAGCAACCTTTGGAACACCGGGGAGCTGTTTTTT. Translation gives CASNLWNTGELFF. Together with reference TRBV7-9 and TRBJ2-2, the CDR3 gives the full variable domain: DTGVSQNPRHKITKRGQNVTFRCDPISEHNRLYWYRQTLGQGPEFLTYFQNEAQLEKSRLLSDRFSAERPKGSFSTLEIQRTEQGDSAMYLCASNLWNTGELFFGEGSRLTVL.

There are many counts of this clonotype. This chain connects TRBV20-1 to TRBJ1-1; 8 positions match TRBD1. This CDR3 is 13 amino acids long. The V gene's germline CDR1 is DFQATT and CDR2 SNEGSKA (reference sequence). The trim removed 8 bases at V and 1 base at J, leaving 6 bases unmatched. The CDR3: CSSRQGWNTEAFF. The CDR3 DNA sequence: TGCAGTTCGCGACAGGGGTGGAACACTGAAGCTTTCTTT.

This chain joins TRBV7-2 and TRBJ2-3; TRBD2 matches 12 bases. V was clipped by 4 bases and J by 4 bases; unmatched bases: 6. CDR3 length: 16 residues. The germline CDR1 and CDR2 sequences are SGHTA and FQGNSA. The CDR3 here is CASSSRLAGAADTQYF. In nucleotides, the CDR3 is TGTGCCAGCAGCTCCCGACTAGCGGGGGCCGCAGATACGCAGTATTTT.